This TCR beta chain was retrieved from a study of T cells in women clearing cervical HPV infection. Study summary: Women with histologically confirmed HPV16-related CIN3 or worse, 2 with invasive cancer, served as cases. Only a few women had HLA typing results available. Study conclusions and caveats: Timing of associations relative to infection is unclear; T-cell subsets were not isolated. CIN3+ cases had significantly higher TCR repertoire richness than controls, but evenness did not differ.

Data came from immunoSEQ multiplex PCR; TCRdb stores just in-frame clones and leaves some out. There are roughly 21,000 clones in the sample, with 5% to 6.5% held by the top ten. Concerning this clone: Its antigen is unknown. Read coverage stops 3 residues before the CDR3 terminus; the germline J gene supplies the remainder.

V was shortened by 0 bases and J by 7 bases, with 25 bases between the two germline ends. CDR3 length: 19 residues. Looked up from germline, CDR1 is LNHNV and CDR2 is YYDKDF (reference sequence). What was sequenced was blood buffy coat. The clonotype was recovered from a woman between 18 and 70 years old with a cervical HPV16 infection that either progressed to CIN3+ or cleared (not recorded which). The chain carries TRBV15 and TRBJ1-5; TRBD1 is a possible D gene (6 bases). Incomplete CDR3 DNA: TGTGCCACCAGCAGAGATTCGGCGTTTGGCAGGGGTATTGGACAGCCC. This sequence encodes CATSRDSAFGRGIGQP. The whole CDR3 is CATSRDSAFGRGIGQPQHF.